The next 4 T cell receptor beta chains were all read from a single sample in a study of blood T cell repertoires in COVID-19. Only in-frame clones appear in the TCRdb table, and some are missing; sequencing was by immunoSEQ multiplex PCR. The sample has over 20,000 clones, 83% seen once. Sequenced: peripheral blood. Receptors were obtained from a human donor in a cohort sampled during active COVID-19.

The rearrangement joins TRBV29-1 to TRBJ1-1, with no clear D. This CDR3 region has 13 residues. Per the germline V gene, CDR1 is SQVTM and CDR2 is ANQGSEA. V lost 5 bases and J lost 1, with 11 bases in between. Here the CDR3 DNA reads TGCAGCGTTCTTAGTCTTGAGAACACTGAAGCTTTCTTT. This gives the protein CSVLSLENTEAFF. The full variable domain, its missing parts supplied by reference TRBV29-1 and TRBJ1-1, is SAVISQKPSRDICQRGTSLTIQCQVDSQVTMMFWYRQQPGQSLTLIATANQGSEATYESGFVIDKFPISRPNLTFSTLTVSNMSPEDSSIYLCSVLSLENTEAFFGQGTRLTVV.

The chain combines TRBV29-1 with TRBJ1-2, with 9 bases aligning to TRBD1. Losses at the gene ends were 7 bases for V and 3 bases for J; bases not matched to a gene: 6. There are 13 residues in the CDR3. CDR1 and CDR2 from the germline V gene are SQVTM and ANQGSEA. The CDR3 DNA sequence: TGCAGCGCCACGTGGGACAGGGACTATGGCTACACCTTC. Translating it yields CSATWDRDYGYTF.

The V call is TRBV12-3 or TRBV12-4, the J call TRBJ1-1; D is undetermined. V was pared by 8 bases and J by 1 base, with 8 bases between. The CDR3 runs 12 residues. The CDR3 here is CASQSWNTEAFF. CDR3 DNA sequence: TGTGCCAGCCAGTCGTGGAACACTGAAGCTTTCTTT.

The V gene is TRBV19, the J gene TRBJ1-6, with TRBD1 matching 7 bases. Looked up from germline, CDR1 is LNHDA and CDR2 is SQIVND (reference sequence). The CDR3 covers 14 residues. V shed 8 bases and J 14 bases; nucleotides not matched to a gene: 15. Here the CDR3 reads CASSIGTATKALHF. The CDR3 DNA follows: TGTGCCAGTTCTATCGGGACAGCCACGAAGGCCCTCCACTTT.